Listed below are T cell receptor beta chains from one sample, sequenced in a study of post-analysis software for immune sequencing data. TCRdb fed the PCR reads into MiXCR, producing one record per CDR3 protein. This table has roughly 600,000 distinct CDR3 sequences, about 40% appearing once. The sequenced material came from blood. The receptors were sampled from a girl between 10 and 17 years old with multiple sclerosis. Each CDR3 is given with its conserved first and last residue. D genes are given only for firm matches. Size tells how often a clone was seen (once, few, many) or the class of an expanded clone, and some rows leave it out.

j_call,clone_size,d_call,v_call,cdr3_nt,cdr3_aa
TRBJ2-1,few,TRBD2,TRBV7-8,TGTGCCAGCAGATCCACCCCGGGACTAGCGGGAGACTACAATGAGCAGTTCTTC,CASRSTPGLAGDYNEQFF
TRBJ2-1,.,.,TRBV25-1,TGTGCCAGCAGTGACCCCCTCCCCGGGACTGATAACAATGAGCAGTTCTTC,CASSDPLPGTDNNEQFF
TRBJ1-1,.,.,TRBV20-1,TGCAGTGCTAGTACGGGGAACACTGAAGCTTTCTTT,CSASTGNTEAFF
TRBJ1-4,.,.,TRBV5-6,TGTGCCAGCAGCTTGAAGAATACCTCAACTAATGAAAAACTGTTTTTT,CASSLKNTSTNEKLFF
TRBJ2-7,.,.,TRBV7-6,TGTGCCAGCAGCTATGAACGGTCCTACGAGCAGTACTTC,CASSYERSYEQYF
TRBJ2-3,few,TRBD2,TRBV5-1,TGCGCCAGCATCGAAGGGCGGGGGGGCCGAGATACGCAGTATTTT,CASIEGRGGRDTQYF
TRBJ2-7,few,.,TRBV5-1,TGCGCCAGCAGCGGTTTTAGCATTTACGAGCAGTACTTC,CASSGFSIYEQYF
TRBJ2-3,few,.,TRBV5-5,TGTGCCAGCAGCGGGGCCCCGACAGGCCCTAGCACAGATACGCAGTATTTT,CASSGAPTGPSTDTQYF
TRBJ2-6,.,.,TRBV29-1,TGCAGCGTTGAAGATCCCCGGGCAGGGGCCAACGTCCTGACTTTC,CSVEDPRAGANVLTF
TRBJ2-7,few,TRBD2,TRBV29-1,TGCAGCGTTTTTTCCCGGGACTACTTCAAGCAGTACTTC,CSVFSRDYFKQYF
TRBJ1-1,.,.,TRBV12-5,TGTGCTAGTGGGCTAGGGGCCTTTTACACTGAAGCTTTCTTT,CASGLGAFYTEAFF